These T cell receptor beta chains were read from a single sample in a study of T-cell memory formation after mild COVID-19. TCRdb called the 5' RACE reads again in MiXCR, with one record for every CDR3 protein. The sample holds some 260,000 distinct CDR3 sequences, around 15% seen once. The specimen sequenced was PBMCs or a T cell subset sorted from them (not recorded which). All receptors come from a young man who had mild COVID-19 (a few samples of this study predate the infection). Cell type and time point are not known. Each CDR3 is given with its conserved first and last residue. The order of the fields is J gene, D gene, V gene, clone size, CDR3 DNA, CDR3 protein. The D gene is left open where the match is weak. Clone size is not always given. Where it is, it says once, few, many or a class for expanded clones.

TRBJ1-1	NA	TRBV27	NA	TGTGCCAGCAGCACCGCACCCCTGAACACTGAAGCTTTCTTT	CASSTAPLNTEAFF
TRBJ2-4	NA	TRBV14	NA	TGTGCCAGCAGCCTAGGCGTCACCTGGGGGTCCAAAAACATTCAGTACTTC	CASSLGVTWGSKNIQYF
TRBJ1-2	NA	TRBV28	few	TGTGCCAGCAGTTCCTCGATCTATGGCTACACCTTC	CASSSSIYGYTF
TRBJ1-1	NA	TRBV20-1	few	TGCAGTGCTATCTCCGAATACAGCACTGAAGCTTTCTTT	CSAISEYSTEAFF
TRBJ2-1	TRBD1	TRBV14	few	TGTGCCAGCAGCCAGTCGATCCAGGGGGCGCGACAGTTCTTC	CASSQSIQGARQFF
TRBJ2-3	TRBD2	TRBV27	NA	TGTGCCAGCAGAAAAGGACTAGCGGGGGGGTCAGATACGCAGTATTTT	CASRKGLAGGSDTQYF
TRBJ2-5	NA	TRBV9	NA	TGTGCCAGCAGCGTAACAGCGGTCCAAGAGACCCAGTACTTC	CASSVTAVQETQYF
TRBJ1-4	NA	TRBV7-9	NA	TGTGCCAGCAGCACGACGAGACTAGCAACTAATGAAAAACTGTTTTTT	CASSTTRLATNEKLFF
TRBJ2-3	NA	TRBV12-3/TRBV12-4	NA	TGTGACAGCAGCCTCCGCACAGGGACAGATACGCAGTATTTT	CDSSLRTGTDTQYF
TRBJ2-3	NA	TRBV5-1	NA	TGCGCCAGCAGCGTTAGCGGCACAGATACGCAGTATTTT	CASSVSGTDTQYF
TRBJ1-1	NA	TRBV2	NA	TGTGCCAGCAGTACACCGCCCACCTCCACTGAAGCTTTCTTT	CASSTPPTSTEAFF
TRBJ2-3	NA	TRBV4-3	many	TGCGCCAGCAGCCCCCCGGGTGTAGGAGATACGCAGTATTTT	CASSPPGVGDTQYF
TRBJ1-1	NA	TRBV5-1	few	TGCGCCAGCAGCTTGGGCGACGGAACTAGTCCTGAAGCTTTCTTT	CASSLGDGTSPEAFF
TRBJ2-5	TRBD1	TRBV7-2	many	TGTGCCAGCAGCAGGGACAGAAAGGAGACCCAGTACTTC	CASSRDRKETQYF
TRBJ1-1	NA	TRBV2	NA	TGTGCCAGCAGTGAGGGTGGTAACACTGAAGCTTTCTTT	CASSEGGNTEAFF
TRBJ1-1	NA	TRBV6-5	few	TGTGCCAGCAGTTCCGGACATCTGAACACTGAAGCTTTCTTT	CASSSGHLNTEAFF
TRBJ2-2	NA	TRBV20-1	many	TGCAGTGCTAGAGATCTCGCAGGGGCCGGGGAGCTGTTTTTT	CSARDLAGAGELFF
TRBJ2-5	TRBD2	TRBV6-2/TRBV6-3	NA	TGTGCCAGCCTACTTAGCGGGGGGGCCTCCCAGTACTTC	CASLLSGGASQYF
TRBJ1-5	NA	TRBV5-1	NA	TGCGCCAGCAGTGATGGACAGCCCAATCAGCCCCAGCATTTT	CASSDGQPNQPQHF
TRBJ1-5	NA	TRBV28	few	TGTGCCAGCAGAACGACAGAAGGGAGCAATCAGCCCCAGCATTTT	CASRTTEGSNQPQHF
TRBJ2-7	TRBD1	TRBV24-1	NA	TGTGCCACCAGTGATTCTCCCGGGACAGGGGCAACCATGTCATCCTACGAGCAGTACTTC	CATSDSPGTGATMSSYEQYF
TRBJ2-5	NA	TRBV6-2/TRBV6-3	many	TGTGCCAGCAGTGTAGTCCGGGAATTTGAAGAGACCCAGTACTTC	CASSVVREFEETQYF
TRBJ2-2	TRBD1	TRBV12-3/TRBV12-4	few	TGTGCCAGCAGCTCTCGCCGGGACAGGGGGGCCGGGGAGCTGTTTTTT	CASSSRRDRGAGELFF
TRBJ1-6	NA	TRBV7-9	NA	TGTGCCAGCAGCCGCGGGGGGGCCTATAATTCACCCCTCCACTTT	CASSRGGAYNSPLHF
TRBJ2-1	NA	TRBV7-8	NA	TGTGCCAGCAGTCCCGGCGCGGGGGCCCGATGGGACAATGAGCAGTTCTTC	CASSPGAGARWDNEQFF
TRBJ2-3	NA	TRBV20-1	few	TGCAGTGCTAGTCCCTCCCAGGGTTCCACAGATACGCAGTATTTT	CSASPSQGSTDTQYF
TRBJ2-5	TRBD2	TRBV20-1	NA	TGCAGTGCTAGAGATTTTGGCCAGCGGGGGGCCCAAGAGACCCAGTACTTC	CSARDFGQRGAQETQYF
TRBJ2-7	NA	TRBV20-1	NA	TGCAGTGCTAGAGCAGCGGGCTCCTACGAGCAGTACTTC	CSARAAGSYEQYF
TRBJ1-4	NA	TRBV15	NA	TGTGCCACCAGCAGAGTGTCAGGGAGGGATGAAAAACTGTTTTTT	CATSRVSGRDEKLFF
TRBJ2-1	TRBD2	TRBV5-1	few	TGCGCCAGCAGCTTGACTAGCGGGGAGACCGATGAGCAGTTCTTC	CASSLTSGETDEQFF
TRBJ1-1	NA	TRBV6-6	NA	TGTGCCAGCAGTGATCAGGTAGCAACTGAAGCTTTCTTT	CASSDQVATEAFF
TRBJ1-6	NA	TRBV7-2	NA	TGTGCCAGCAGCTTAGCGGGGGCGGGCAATTCACCCCTCCACTTT	CASSLAGAGNSPLHF
TRBJ2-1	NA	TRBV28	NA	TGTGCCAGCAGTCCGTGGACGGTATACAATGAGCAGTTCTTC	CASSPWTVYNEQFF
TRBJ2-3	NA	TRBV7-2	many	TGTGCCAGCAGCCAGGACAGTCCCGCGGATACGCAGTATTTT	CASSQDSPADTQYF
TRBJ2-2	NA	TRBV7-6	many	TGTGCCAGCAGCTTGACAGAAACCACCGGGGAGCTGTTTTTT	CASSLTETTGELFF
TRBJ2-7	NA	TRBV7-2	few	TGTGCCAGCAGCTTAATTGGGCAGAACTACGAGCAGTACTTC	CASSLIGQNYEQYF
TRBJ1-6	NA	TRBV2	NA	TGTGCCAGCAGCCCCGAGGCCGATTCACCCCTCCACTTT	CASSPEADSPLHF
TRBJ2-2	NA	TRBV5-1	NA	TGCGCCGGGACTTTATCGGGGGGCCATACCGGGGAGCTGTTTTTT	CAGTLSGGHTGELFF
TRBJ2-3	NA	TRBV20-1	NA	TGCAGTGCTAGAGATGCAGTGGGGGCAGATACGCAGTATTTT	CSARDAVGADTQYF